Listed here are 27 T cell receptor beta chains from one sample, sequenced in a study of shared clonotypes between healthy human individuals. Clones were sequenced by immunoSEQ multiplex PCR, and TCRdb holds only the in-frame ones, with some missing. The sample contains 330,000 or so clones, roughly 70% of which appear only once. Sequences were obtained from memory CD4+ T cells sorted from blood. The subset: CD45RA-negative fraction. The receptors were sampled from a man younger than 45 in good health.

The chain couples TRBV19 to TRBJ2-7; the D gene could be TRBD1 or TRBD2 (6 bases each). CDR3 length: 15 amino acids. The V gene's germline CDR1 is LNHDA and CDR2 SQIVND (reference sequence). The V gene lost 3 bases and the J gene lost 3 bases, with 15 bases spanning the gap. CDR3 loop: CASSITGSGDYEQYF. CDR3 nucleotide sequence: TGTGCCAGTAGTATTACAGGGTCGGGGGACTACGAGCAGTACTTC.

CDR3 nucleotides: TGCGCCAGCAGCCCCGGGTCGACCCAAGAGACCCAGTACTTC. Translating gives CASSPGSTQETQYF. The genes are TRBV5-1 and TRBJ2-5, with unresolved D. The CDR3 has 14 amino acids. Germline lookup yields CDR1 SGHRS and CDR2 YFSETQ. Trimming left V 4 bases short and J 1 base short, with 11 bases between.

The CDR3 is CASSEGDGIQTEQFF. CDR3 nucleotide sequence: TGCGCCAGCAGTGAGGGCGACGGGATTCAGACTGAGCAGTTCTTC. V and J are TRBV10-1 and TRBJ2-1, with D possibly being TRBD2 (5 bases). Germline V CDR1 and CDR2: WNHNN, SYGVQD (reference sequence). V lost 2 bases and J lost 9, with 17 bases in between. This CDR3 has 15 amino acids.

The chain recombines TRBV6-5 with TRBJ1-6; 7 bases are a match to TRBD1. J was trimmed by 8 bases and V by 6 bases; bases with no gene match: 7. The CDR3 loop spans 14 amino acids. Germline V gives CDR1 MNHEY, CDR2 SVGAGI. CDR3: CASREGQRDSPLHF. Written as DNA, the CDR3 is TGTGCCAGCAGGGAGGGACAGAGAGATTCACCCCTCCACTTT.

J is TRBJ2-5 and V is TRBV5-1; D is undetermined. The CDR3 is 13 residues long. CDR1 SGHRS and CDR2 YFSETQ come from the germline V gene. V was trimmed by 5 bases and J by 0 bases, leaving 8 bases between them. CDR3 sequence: CASSYDYQETQYF. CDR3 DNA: TGCGCCAGCAGTTATGACTACCAAGAGACCCAGTACTTC.

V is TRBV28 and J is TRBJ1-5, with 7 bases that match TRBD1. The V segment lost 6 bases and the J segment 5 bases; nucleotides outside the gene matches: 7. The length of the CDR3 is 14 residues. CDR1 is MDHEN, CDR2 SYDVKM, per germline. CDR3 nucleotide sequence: TGTGCCAGCAGGCCGGGGACAGTGTATCAGCCCCAGCATTTT. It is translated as CASRPGTVYQPQHF.

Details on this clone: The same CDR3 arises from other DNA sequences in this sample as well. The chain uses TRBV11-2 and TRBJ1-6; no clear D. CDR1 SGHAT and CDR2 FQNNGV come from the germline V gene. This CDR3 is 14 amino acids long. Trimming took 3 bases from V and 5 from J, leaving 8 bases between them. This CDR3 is CASSFPGNNSPLHF. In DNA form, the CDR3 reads TGTGCCAGCAGCTTCCCGGGAAATAATTCACCCCTCCACTTT.

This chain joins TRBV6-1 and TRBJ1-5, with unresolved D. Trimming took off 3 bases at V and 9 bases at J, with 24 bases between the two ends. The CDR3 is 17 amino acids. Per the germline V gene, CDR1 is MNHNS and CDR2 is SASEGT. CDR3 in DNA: TGTGCCAGCAGTGATGCCCGGCGGGTGCAAGCAAATGGGCCCCAGCATTTT. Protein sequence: CASSDARRVQANGPQHF.

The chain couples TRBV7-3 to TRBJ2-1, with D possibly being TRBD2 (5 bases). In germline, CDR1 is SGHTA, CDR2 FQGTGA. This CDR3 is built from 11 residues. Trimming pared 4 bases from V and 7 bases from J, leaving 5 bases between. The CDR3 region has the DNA TGTGCCAGCAGCTCGGGGAATGAGCAGTTCTTC. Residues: CASSSGNEQFF.

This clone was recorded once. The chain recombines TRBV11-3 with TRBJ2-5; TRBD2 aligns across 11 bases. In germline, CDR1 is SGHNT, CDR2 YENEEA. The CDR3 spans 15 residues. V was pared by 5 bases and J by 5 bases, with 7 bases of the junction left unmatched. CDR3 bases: TGTGCCAGCAGCACGACTAGCGGGAATGGGGAGACCCAGTACTTC. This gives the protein CASSTTSGNGETQYF.

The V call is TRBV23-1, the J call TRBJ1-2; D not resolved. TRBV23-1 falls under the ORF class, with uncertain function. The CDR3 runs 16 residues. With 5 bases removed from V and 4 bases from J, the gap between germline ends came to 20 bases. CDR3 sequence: CASSAAIRRKTYGYTF. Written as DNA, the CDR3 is TGCGCCAGCAGTGCAGCCATACGCAGAAAGACCTATGGCTACACCTTC.

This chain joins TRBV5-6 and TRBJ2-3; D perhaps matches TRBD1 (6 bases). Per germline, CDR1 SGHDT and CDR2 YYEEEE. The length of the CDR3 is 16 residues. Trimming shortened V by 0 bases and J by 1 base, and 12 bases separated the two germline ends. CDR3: CASSLGLTGGTDTQYF. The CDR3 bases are TGTGCCAGCAGCTTGGGCCTGACAGGAGGCACAGATACGCAGTATTTT.

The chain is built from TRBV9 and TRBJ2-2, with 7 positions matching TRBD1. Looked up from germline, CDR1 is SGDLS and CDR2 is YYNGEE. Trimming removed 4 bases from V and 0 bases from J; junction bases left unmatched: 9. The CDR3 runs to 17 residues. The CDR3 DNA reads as TGTGCCAGCAGCCCAGAAGGGGGCAGAGCGAACACCGGGGAGCTGTTTTTT. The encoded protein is CASSPEGGRANTGELFF.

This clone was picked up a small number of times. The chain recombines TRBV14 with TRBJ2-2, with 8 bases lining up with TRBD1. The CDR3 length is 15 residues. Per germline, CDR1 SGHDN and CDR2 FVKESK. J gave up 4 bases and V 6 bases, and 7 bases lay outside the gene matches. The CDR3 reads CASRLTGESTGELFF. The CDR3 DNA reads TGTGCCAGCAGGTTGACAGGGGAAAGCACCGGGGAGCTGTTTTTT.

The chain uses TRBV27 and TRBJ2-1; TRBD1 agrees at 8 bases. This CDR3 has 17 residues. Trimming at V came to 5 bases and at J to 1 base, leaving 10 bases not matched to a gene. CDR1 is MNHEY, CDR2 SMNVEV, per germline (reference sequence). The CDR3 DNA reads TGTGCCAGCAGTCCGGACAGGGCGGGGCTGTCCTACAATGAGCAGTTCTTC. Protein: CASSPDRAGLSYNEQFF.

The CDR3 nucleotides read TGTGCCAGCAGGCGCCAGGGGTTCTACGAGCAGTACTTC. It encodes CASRRQGFYEQYF. This chain connects TRBV28 to TRBJ2-7; D is possibly TRBD1 (6 bases). In germline, CDR1 is MDHEN, CDR2 SYDVKM. This CDR3 region has 13 residues. Trimming took 6 bases from V and 3 from J, leaving 12 bases between them.

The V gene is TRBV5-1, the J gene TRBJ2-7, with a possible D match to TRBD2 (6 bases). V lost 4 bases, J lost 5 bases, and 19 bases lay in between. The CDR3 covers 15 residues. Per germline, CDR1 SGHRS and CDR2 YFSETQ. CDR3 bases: TGCGCCAGCAGCCTGACCGGGACTGGTGTGGACGAGCAGTACTTC. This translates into CASSLTGTGVDEQYF. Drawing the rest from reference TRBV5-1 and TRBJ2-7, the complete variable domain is KAGVTQTPRYLIKTRGQQVTLSCSPISGHRSVSWYQQTPGQGLQFLFEYFSETQRNKGNFPGRFSGRQFSNSRSEMNVSTLELGDSALYLCASSLTGTGVDEQYFGPGTRLTVT.

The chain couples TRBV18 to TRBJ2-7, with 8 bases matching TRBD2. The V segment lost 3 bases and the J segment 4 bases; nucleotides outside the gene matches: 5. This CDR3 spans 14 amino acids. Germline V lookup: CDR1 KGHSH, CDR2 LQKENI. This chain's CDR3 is CASSPGLESYEQYF. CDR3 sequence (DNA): TGTGCCAGCTCACCGGGACTAGAAAGTTACGAGCAGTACTTC.

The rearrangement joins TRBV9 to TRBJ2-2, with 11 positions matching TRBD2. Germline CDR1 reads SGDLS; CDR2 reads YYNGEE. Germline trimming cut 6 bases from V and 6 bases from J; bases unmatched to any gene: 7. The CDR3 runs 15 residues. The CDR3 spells CASTKLAGVPGELFF. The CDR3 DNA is TGTGCCAGCACGAAACTAGCGGGAGTTCCCGGGGAGCTGTTTTTT. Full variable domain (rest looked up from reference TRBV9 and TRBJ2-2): DSGVTQTPKHLITATGQRVTLRCSPRSGDLSVYWYQQSLDQGLQFLIQYYNGEERAKGNILERFSAQQFPDLHSELNLSSLELGDSALYFCASTKLAGVPGELFFGEGSRLTVL.

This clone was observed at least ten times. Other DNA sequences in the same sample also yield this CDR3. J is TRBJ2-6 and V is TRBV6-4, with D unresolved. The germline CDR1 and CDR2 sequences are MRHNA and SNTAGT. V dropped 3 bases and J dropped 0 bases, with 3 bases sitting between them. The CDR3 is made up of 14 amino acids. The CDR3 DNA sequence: TGTGCCAGCAGTGAGAGCTCTGGGGCCAACGTCCTGACTTTC. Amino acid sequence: CASSESSGANVLTF.

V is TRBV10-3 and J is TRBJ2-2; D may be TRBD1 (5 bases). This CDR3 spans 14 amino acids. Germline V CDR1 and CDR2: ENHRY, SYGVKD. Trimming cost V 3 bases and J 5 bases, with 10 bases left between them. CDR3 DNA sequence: TGTGCCATCAGTGATGCAGGGTGGACCGGGGAGCTGTTTTTT. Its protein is CAISDAGWTGELFF.

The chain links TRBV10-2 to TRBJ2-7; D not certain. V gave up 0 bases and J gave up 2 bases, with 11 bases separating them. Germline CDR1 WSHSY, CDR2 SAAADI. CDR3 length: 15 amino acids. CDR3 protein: CASSESSSYTYEQYF. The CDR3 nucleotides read TGCGCCAGCAGTGAGTCGAGTAGCTATACCTACGAGCAGTACTTC.

CDR3 loop: CASSFPTSGRAVGTGELFF. The CDR3 DNA reads TGTGCCAGCAGTTTTCCAACTAGCGGGAGGGCCGTAGGAACCGGGGAGCTGTTTTTT. The J gene is TRBJ2-2, the V gene TRBV28; 13 bases match TRBD2. V was pared by 3 bases and J by 5 bases, with 12 bases of the junction left unmatched. The CDR3 has 19 residues. The germline V gene has CDR1 MDHEN and CDR2 SYDVKM.

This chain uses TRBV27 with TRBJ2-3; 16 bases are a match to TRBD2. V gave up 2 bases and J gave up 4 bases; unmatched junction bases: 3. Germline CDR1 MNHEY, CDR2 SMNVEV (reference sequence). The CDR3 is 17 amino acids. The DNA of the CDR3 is TGTGCCAGCAGTTTAGGGACTAGCGGGAGGGTGGCAGATACGCAGTATTTT. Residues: CASSLGTSGRVADTQYF.

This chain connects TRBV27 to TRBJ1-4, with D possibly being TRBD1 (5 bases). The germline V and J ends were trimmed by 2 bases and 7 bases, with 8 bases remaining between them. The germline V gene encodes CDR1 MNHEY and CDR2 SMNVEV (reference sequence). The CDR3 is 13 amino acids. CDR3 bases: TGTGCCAGCAGTTTAGGGGGAGCTGAAAAACTGTTTTTT. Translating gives CASSLGGAEKLFF.

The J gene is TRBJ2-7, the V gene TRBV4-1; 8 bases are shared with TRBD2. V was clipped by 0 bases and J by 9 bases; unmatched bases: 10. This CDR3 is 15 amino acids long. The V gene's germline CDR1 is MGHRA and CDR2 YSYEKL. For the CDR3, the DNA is TGCGCCAGCAGCCAAGATTTAGCGGGACCGAGGTGGCAGTACTTC. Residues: CASSQDLAGPRWQYF.

This CDR3 is CASRLAGPTGEQFF. CDR3 coding DNA: TGTGCCAGCAGGCTGGCCGGCCCTACGGGGGAGCAGTTCTTC. The chain is built from TRBV5-4 and TRBJ2-1, with D maybe TRBD2 (5 bases). The CDR3 is made up of 14 amino acids. The V and J ends lost 5 bases and 10 bases respectively, with 19 bases between them. Germline values: CDR1 SGHNT, CDR2 YYREEE (reference sequence).